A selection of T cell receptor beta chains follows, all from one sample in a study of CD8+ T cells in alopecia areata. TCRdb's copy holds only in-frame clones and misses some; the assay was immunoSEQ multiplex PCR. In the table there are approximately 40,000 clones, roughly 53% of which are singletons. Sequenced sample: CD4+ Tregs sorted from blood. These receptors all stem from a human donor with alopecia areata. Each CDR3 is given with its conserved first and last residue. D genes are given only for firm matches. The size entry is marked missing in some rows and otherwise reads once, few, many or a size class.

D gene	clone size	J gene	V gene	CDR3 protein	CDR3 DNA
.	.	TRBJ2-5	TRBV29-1	CSVGAGVGETQYF	TGCAGCGTTGGCGCAGGGGTAGGAGAGACCCAGTACTTC
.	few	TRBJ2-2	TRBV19	CASSITARTNTGELFF	TGTGCCAGTAGTATTACGGCGCGAACGAACACCGGGGAGCTGTTTTTT
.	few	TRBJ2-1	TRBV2	CAFRGDIFSNEQFF	TGTGCCTTCCGGGGGGACATTTTCTCCAATGAGCAGTTCTTC
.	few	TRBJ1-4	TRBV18	CASRRAPLEKLFF	TGTGCCAGCCGGAGGGCCCCCCTTGAAAAACTGTTTTTT
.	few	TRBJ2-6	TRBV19	CASSSQGSPLSGANVLTF	TGTGCCAGTAGTTCACAGGGTTCACCCCTCTCTGGGGCCAACGTCCTGACTTTC
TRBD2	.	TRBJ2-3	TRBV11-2	CASSLQAGGGLSTDTQYF	TGTGCCAGCAGCTTGCAAGCGGGGGGTGGATTGAGCACAGATACGCAGTATTTT
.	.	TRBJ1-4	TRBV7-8	CASSLKRAAFGSNEKLFF	TGTGCCAGCAGCTTAAAGAGGGCAGCCTTCGGGTCTAATGAAAAACTGTTTTTT
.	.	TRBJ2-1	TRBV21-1	CASSKARQGRFF	TGTGCCAGCAGCAAAGCGCGGCAGGGGAGGTTCTTC
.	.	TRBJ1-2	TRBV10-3	CAISDPGYGYTF	TGTGCCATCAGTGACCCGGGCTATGGCTACACCTTC
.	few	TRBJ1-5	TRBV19	CASSIGRVRQPQHF	TGTGCCAGTAGTATAGGGAGGGTACGACAGCCCCAGCATTTT
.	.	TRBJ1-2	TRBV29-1	CSVERGGNTLNGYTF	TGCAGCGTTGAGAGGGGGGGGAATACTTTAAACGGCTACACCTTC
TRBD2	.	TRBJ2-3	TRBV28	CASPPASGSGDTQYF	TGTGCCAGCCCCCCAGCTAGCGGGAGTGGGGATACGCAGTATTTT
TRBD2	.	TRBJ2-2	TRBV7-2	CASSRARSGGYGELFF	TGTGCCAGCAGCCGGGCGAGGAGCGGGGGGTACGGGGAGCTGTTTTTT
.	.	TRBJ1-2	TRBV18	CASSPKVDGPHYTF	TGTGCCAGCTCACCAAAGGTCGACGGTCCCCACTACACCTTC
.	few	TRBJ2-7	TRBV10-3	CATGGGEQYF	TGTGCCACCGGAGGAGGGGAGCAGTACTTC
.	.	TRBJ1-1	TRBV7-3	CASSLQGSGTEAFF	TGTGCCAGCAGCTTACAGGGATCGGGCACTGAAGCTTTCTTT
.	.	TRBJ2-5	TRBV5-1	CASSFLGDNQETQYF	TGCGCCAGCAGCTTCCTAGGGGACAATCAAGAGACCCAGTACTTC
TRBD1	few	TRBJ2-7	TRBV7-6	CASSLAVPGQGSEQYF	TGTGCCAGCAGCTTAGCGGTTCCGGGACAGGGAAGCGAGCAGTACTTC
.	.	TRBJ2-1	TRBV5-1	CASRAGNEQFF	TGCGCCAGCAGGGCGGGGAATGAGCAGTTCTTC
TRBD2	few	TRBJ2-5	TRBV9	CASSVSGGSGGTQYF	TGTGCCAGCAGCGTCTCCGGGGGGTCTGGCGGGACCCAGTACTTC
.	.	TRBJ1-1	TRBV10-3	CASVRDGNTEAFF	TGTGCCAGCGTCCGGGACGGAAACACTGAAGCTTTCTTT
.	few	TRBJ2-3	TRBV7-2	CASSLGLVGYTQYF	TGTGCCAGCAGCTTGGGGCTAGTGGGATATACGCAGTATTTT
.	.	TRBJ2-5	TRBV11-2	CASSLDRDQTQYF	TGTGCCAGCAGCTTAGACAGGGATCAGACCCAGTACTTC
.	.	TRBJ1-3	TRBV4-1	CASSQVGFSGNTIYF	TGCGCCAGCAGCCAGGTCGGGTTCTCTGGAAACACCATATATTTT
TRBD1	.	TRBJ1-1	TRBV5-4	CASSPTPTGEKGEAFF	TGTGCCAGCAGCCCCACGCCAACAGGGGAGAAGGGTGAAGCTTTCTTT
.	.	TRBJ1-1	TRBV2	CASTAQRSTEAFF	TGTGCCAGCACCGCCCAAAGGAGCACTGAAGCTTTCTTT
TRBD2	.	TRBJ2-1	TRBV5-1	CASSLPLAGVGNEQFF	TGCGCCAGCAGCTTGCCTCTAGCGGGGGTCGGTAATGAGCAGTTCTTC
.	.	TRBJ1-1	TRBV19	CASSIGVGVSRAFF	TGTGCCAGTAGTATAGGGGTAGGTGTGAGCCGAGCTTTCTTT
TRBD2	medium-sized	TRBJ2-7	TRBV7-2	CASSRARGGNEQYF	TGTGCCAGCAGTCGAGCGCGGGGGGGCAACGAGCAGTACTTC
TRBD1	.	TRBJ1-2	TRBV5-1	CASTSQGARGYTF	TGCGCCAGCACTTCACAGGGGGCAAGGGGCTACACCTTC
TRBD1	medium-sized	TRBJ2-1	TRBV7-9	CASSPRTGKYNEQFF	TGTGCCAGCAGCCCCCGGACAGGGAAATACAATGAGCAGTTCTTC
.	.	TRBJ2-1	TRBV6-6	CASSYPAGEQFF	TGTGCCAGCAGTTACCCCGCAGGTGAGCAGTTCTTC
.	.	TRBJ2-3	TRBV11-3	CASSFLGGAQYF	TGTGCCAGCAGCTTCCTCGGTGGGGCGCAGTATTTT
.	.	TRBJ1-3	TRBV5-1	CASSLDYSGNTIYF	TGCGCCAGCAGCTTGGACTACTCTGGAAACACCATATATTTT
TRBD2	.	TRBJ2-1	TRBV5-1	CASSFGTSGPNEQFF	TGCGCCAGCAGCTTCGGGACTAGCGGGCCCAATGAGCAGTTCTTC
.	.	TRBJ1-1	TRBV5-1	CASSLDGQNTEAFF	TGCGCCAGCAGCTTGGATGGGCAGAACACTGAAGCTTTCTTT
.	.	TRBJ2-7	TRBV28	CASAGFVSEQYF	TGTGCCAGCGCGGGGTTTGTGAGCGAGCAGTACTTC
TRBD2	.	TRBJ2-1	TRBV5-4	CASSWGGLAGNNEQFF	TGTGCCAGCAGCTGGGGAGGACTAGCGGGTAACAATGAGCAGTTCTTC
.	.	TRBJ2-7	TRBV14	CASSQSQSSSYEQYF	TGTGCCAGCAGCCAAAGCCAGTCAAGCTCCTACGAGCAGTACTTC
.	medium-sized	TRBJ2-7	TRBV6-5	CASSPWAGSSYEQYF	TGTGCCAGCAGTCCGTGGGCAGGGAGCTCCTACGAGCAGTACTTC
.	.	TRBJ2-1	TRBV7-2	CASSPGQTYNEQFF	TGTGCCAGCAGCCCTGGACAGACTTACAATGAGCAGTTCTTC
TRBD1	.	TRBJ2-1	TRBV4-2	CASSTKHGTGFVNEQFF	TGTGCCAGCAGCACTAAACACGGGACAGGGTTTGTTAATGAGCAGTTCTTC
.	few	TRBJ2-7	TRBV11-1	CASSLGDSGYEQYF	TGTGCCAGCAGCTTAGGGGATAGCGGCTACGAGCAGTACTTC
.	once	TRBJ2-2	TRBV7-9	CASSLRLLARDTTGELFF	TGTGCCAGCAGCTTACGCCTCCTCGCGCGGGACACCACCGGGGAGCTGTTTTTT
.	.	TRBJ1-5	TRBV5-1	CASSVDGINQPQHF	TGCGCCAGCAGCGTGGACGGGATTAATCAGCCCCAGCATTTT
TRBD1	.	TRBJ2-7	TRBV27	CASSPIPGQSRSYEQYF	TGTGCCAGCAGTCCGATTCCGGGACAGAGTCGATCCTACGAGCAGTACTTC
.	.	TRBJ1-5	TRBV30	CAWGNNQPQHF	TGTGCCTGGGGCAACAATCAGCCCCAGCATTTT
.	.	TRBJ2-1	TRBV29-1	CSVPLGSSSYNEQFF	TGCAGCGTACCTCTGGGGTCCAGCTCCTACAATGAGCAGTTCTTC
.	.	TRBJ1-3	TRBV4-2	CASSPTGGNTIYF	TGTGCCAGCAGCCCAACGGGAGGAAACACCATATATTTT
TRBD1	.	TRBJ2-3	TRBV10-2	CAATGSTDTQYF	TGCGCCGCGACAGGGTCCACAGATACGCAGTATTTT
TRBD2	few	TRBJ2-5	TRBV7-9	CASSLETSGSRETQYF	TGTGCCAGCAGCTTAGAGACTAGCGGGAGTCGAGAGACCCAGTACTTC
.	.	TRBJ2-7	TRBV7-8	CASSLANTRRREQYF	TGTGCCAGCAGCTTAGCGAACACACGGCGGAGGGAGCAGTACTTC
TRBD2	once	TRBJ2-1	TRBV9	CASSGGTSGSGQFF	TGTGCCAGCAGCGGGGGGACTAGCGGTAGCGGGCAGTTCTTC
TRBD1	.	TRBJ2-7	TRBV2	CASKMTGGPYEQYF	TGTGCCAGCAAGATGACAGGGGGTCCTTACGAGCAGTACTTC